Below, 24 T cell receptor beta chains from the same sample are listed, as sequenced in a study of T cell clonotyping in hematopoietic cell transplantation. Assay: immunoSEQ multiplex PCR; the TCRdb copy retains only in-frame clones and omits some. The sample has more than 11,000 clones; around 97% are singletons. Specimen: peripheral blood mononuclear cells, collected 30 days after allogeneic stem cell transplant. All receptors derive from a female patient aged 50-59 years who had an allogeneic stem cell transplant from an unrelated donor, so T cells may come from the graft donor. Some clones in this sample may be carry-over from other donors' samples.

The rearrangement joins TRBV27 to TRBJ1-2, with D uncertain. The CDR3 sequence is 13 residues long. Germline V lookup: CDR1 MNHEY, CDR2 SMNVEV (reference sequence). Trimming pared 5 bases from V and 4 bases from J, leaving 11 bases between. The CDR3 reads CASSQTEAYGYTF. Written as DNA, the CDR3 is TGTGCCAGCAGTCAGACTGAGGCCTATGGCTACACCTTC.

This sequence joins TRBV9 and TRBJ2-5; possibly TRBD2 for D (7 bases). There are 16 residues in the CDR3. Trimming took off 3 bases at V and 5 bases at J, with 20 bases between the two ends. CDR1 is SGDLS, CDR2 YYNGEE, per germline. In DNA form, the CDR3 reads TGTGCCAGCAGCGCCTTTGCGGGGGCCCCCGCGGAGACCCAGTACTTC. Protein product: CASSAFAGAPAETQYF.

The gene calls are TRBV5-6 and TRBJ1-5; D is unresolved. Germline CDR1 and CDR2: SGHDT and YYEEEE. Trimming removed 7 bases at V and 2 bases at J, with 10 bases between. The CDR3 runs 13 residues. The CDR3 DNA is TGTGCCAGCTCGGGGAGGCGCAATCAGCCCCAGCATTTT. Amino acids: CASSGRRNQPQHF.

This chain joins TRBV30 and TRBJ1-2; no reliable D call. The CDR3 extends over 11 amino acids. In germline, CDR1 is GTSNPN, CDR2 SVGIG (reference sequence). Trimming took off 1 base at V and 8 bases at J, with 8 bases between the two ends. CDR3 nucleotide sequence: TGTGCCTGGAGTGACGGGGAAGGCTACACCTTC. As protein: CAWSDGEGYTF.

The V call is TRBV7-9, the J call TRBJ2-3, with D tentatively TRBD2 (6 bases). Trimming took 5 bases from V and 0 from J, leaving 15 bases between them. The germline gives CDR1 SEHNR, CDR2 FQNEAQ (reference sequence). The CDR3 sequence is 16 residues long. The CDR3 nucleotides are TGTGCCAGCAGCAAAACCGGGACTCGGAGCACAGATACGCAGTATTTT. It encodes CASSKTGTRSTDTQYF.

CDR3 in DNA: TGTGCCTGGAGTGTACCCGCACCCGTAAGAAAAAATCAGCCCCAGCATTTT. Translating gives CAWSVPAPVRKNQPQHF. J is TRBJ1-5 and V is TRBV30; unclear D gene. The V end was cut by 0 bases, the J end by 4 bases, with 19 bases between. The CDR3 consists of 17 residues. CDR1 is GTSNPN and CDR2 is SVGIG in the germline V gene (reference sequence).

The chain combines TRBV7-9 with TRBJ1-4; tentatively, D is TRBD1 (6 bases). The CDR3 extends over 15 amino acids. Trimming left V 4 bases short and J 8 bases short, with 17 bases between. Germline CDR1 reads SEHNR; CDR2 reads FQNEAQ (reference sequence). CDR3 region: CASSSGGRVWEKLFF. The DNA for the CDR3 is TGTGCCAGCAGCTCGGGGGGCAGGGTCTGGGAAAAACTGTTTTTT.

The chain couples TRBV6-1 to TRBJ1-1; unclear D gene. V was pared by 2 bases and J by 11 bases, with 15 bases between. Germline CDR1 is MNHNS and CDR2 is SASEGT. The CDR3 is made up of 13 amino acids. The CDR3 DNA reads TGTGCCAGCAGTGAAAGGGCGGAATGGTGGGCTTTCTTT. It is translated as CASSERAEWWAFF.

The chain employs TRBV6-1 and TRBJ2-7, with TRBD2 matching over 12 bases. The CDR3 runs 16 residues. V gave up 2 bases and J gave up 4 bases; unmatched junction bases: 6. Germline CDR1 MNHNS, CDR2 SASEGT. The CDR3 region has the DNA TGTGCCAGCAGTGAACGACTAGCGGGGGACTCATACGAGCAGTACTTC. Encoded protein: CASSERLAGDSYEQYF.

The chain links TRBV20-1 to TRBJ1-2; D call uncertain. The CDR3 is made up of 10 amino acids. CDR1 DFQATT and CDR2 SNEGSKA come from the germline V gene (reference sequence). V was shortened by 3 bases and J by 5 bases, with 4 bases between the two germline ends. The CDR3, as DNA: TGCAGTGCTAGGAGTTATGGCTACACCTTC. Its protein is CSARSYGYTF.

J is TRBJ1-3 and V is TRBV11-2; D call uncertain. From germline, CDR1 is SGHAT and CDR2 FQNNGV. Between the trimmed V and J ends, which lost 11 bases and 3 bases, there was a span of 17 bases. The length of the CDR3 is 14 residues. In DNA, the CDR3 is TGTGCCGTTCGATGGGCTGGTTATGGAAACACCATATATTTT. Its protein is CAVRWAGYGNTIYF.

The chain has TRBV20-1 and TRBJ1-2; D gene ambiguous. V lost 7 bases and J lost 1, with 7 bases in between. The germline CDR1 and CDR2 sequences are DFQATT and SNEGSKA (reference sequence). The CDR3 length is 11 residues. The CDR3 is CSGMVNYGYTF. CDR3 DNA: TGCAGTGGGATGGTTAACTATGGCTACACCTTC.

The chain combines TRBV28 with TRBJ1-2; no firm D call. The CDR3 has 16 residues. Trimming stripped 3 bases from V and 1 base from J, with 15 bases between. Germline CDR1 MDHEN, CDR2 SYDVKM. The CDR3 is CASSLGPGRSNYGYTF. The CDR3 region has the DNA TGTGCCAGCAGTTTGGGTCCTGGCAGGAGTAACTATGGCTACACCTTC.

V usage is TRBV2 and J usage is TRBJ1-5, with D unclear. Germline V gene sequence: CDR1 SNHLY, CDR2 FYNNEI. CDR3 length: 13 amino acids. Trimming pared 5 bases from V and 0 bases from J, leaving 5 bases between. The CDR3 sequence: CASSQDSNQPQHF. The CDR3 bases are TGTGCCAGCAGTCAGGATAGCAATCAGCCCCAGCATTTT.

The CDR3: CASSLRGENYGYTF. In DNA form, the CDR3 reads TGTGCCAGCAGCTTGAGGGGGGAGAACTATGGCTACACCTTC. The gene calls are TRBV11-2 and TRBJ1-2; D is possibly TRBD1 (6 bases). Germline-derived CDR1 and CDR2 are SGHAT and FQNNGV. Trimming removed 3 bases from V and 2 bases from J, with 10 bases in between. This CDR3 region has 14 residues.

This chain connects TRBV5-1 to TRBJ1-2, with D uncertain. Trimming removed 4 bases from V and 6 bases from J, with 13 bases in between. The CDR3 extends over 13 amino acids. Germline CDR1 is SGHRS and CDR2 is YFSETQ. The CDR3 protein is CASSPVRENGYTF. In DNA, the CDR3 is TGCGCCAGCAGCCCGGTCCGGGAGAATGGCTACACCTTC. The complete variable domain, with remaining parts taken from reference TRBV5-1 and TRBJ1-2, reads KAGVTQTPRYLIKTRGQQVTLSCSPISGHRSVSWYQQTPGQGLQFLFEYFSETQRNKGNFPGRFSGRQFSNSRSEMNVSTLELGDSALYLCASSPVRENGYTFGSGTRLTVV.

The V call is TRBV4-1, the J call TRBJ1-2, with TRBD1 as a possible D gene (5 bases). Trimming cost V 0 bases and J 3 bases, with 14 bases left between them. CDR1 is MGHRA and CDR2 is YSYEKL in the germline V gene. The CDR3 consists of 16 residues. Here the CDR3 reads CASSQERARGYYGYTF. The CDR3 region has the DNA TGCGCCAGCAGCCAAGAACGGGCTCGGGGGTACTATGGCTACACCTTC.

The V gene is TRBV21-1, the J gene TRBJ2-1; the table's D call TRBD2 went unverified against the DNA. TRBV21-1 is a pseudogene. The CDR3 extends over 14 amino acids. This CDR3 reads CASSNSSGDGEQFF. DNA for the CDR3: TGTGCCAGCAGCAACTCTAGCGGGGACGGTGAGCAGTTCTTC.

This clone was seen a handful of times. The CDR3 DNA reads TGTGCCAGCAGCTTACTTCTCGCAGGGGGTAGGAATGGCTACACCTTC. Its protein product is CASSLLLAGGRNGYTF. The rearrangement uses TRBV7-9 and TRBJ1-2; 7 bases are a match to TRBD1. Germline values: CDR1 SEHNR, CDR2 FQNEAQ (reference sequence). The CDR3 is made up of 16 amino acids. V shed 2 bases, J shed 6 bases, and the junction held 12 bases outside the gene matches.

The chain employs TRBV4-1 and TRBJ1-3; D ambiguous. The germline gives CDR1 MGHRA, CDR2 YSYEKL. V shed 2 bases and J shed 0 bases, with 8 bases lying between them. The CDR3 loop spans 15 amino acids. The chain's CDR3 is CASSQWESSGNTIYF. CDR3 nucleotide sequence: TGCGCCAGCAGCCAATGGGAATCCTCTGGAAACACCATATATTTT.

The CDR3 reads CASSPFENTEAFF. The CDR3 DNA sequence: TGTGCCAGCAGTCCCTTCGAGAACACTGAAGCTTTCTTT. The rearrangement links TRBV27 to TRBJ1-1; no firm D call. This CDR3 contains 13 residues. V gave up 5 bases and J gave up 1 base, with 8 bases separating them. CDR1 is MNHEY, CDR2 SMNVEV, per germline (reference sequence).

This chain joins TRBV6-5 and TRBJ1-5; TRBD1 is a possible D gene (5 bases). Trimming took 4 bases from V and 4 from J, leaving 8 bases between them. The CDR3 loop spans 13 amino acids. Germline V gene sequence: CDR1 MNHEY, CDR2 SVGAGI. CDR3 sequence: CASSSNRNQPQHF. In DNA form, the CDR3 reads TGTGCCAGCAGTTCCAACAGGAATCAGCCCCAGCATTTT.

This chain connects TRBV25-1 to TRBJ1-2; D call uncertain. Trimming removed 1 base from V and 5 bases from J, with 17 bases in between. The CDR3 has 16 residues. Germline V lookup: CDR1 MGHDK, CDR2 SYGVNS. This chain's CDR3 is CASSESKSDGSYGYTF. CDR3 in DNA: TGTGCCAGCAGTGAATCTAAATCCGACGGATCGTATGGCTACACCTTC.

The rearrangement uses TRBV5-6 and TRBJ2-7, with D unclear. Germline V lookup: CDR1 SGHDT, CDR2 YYEEEE. The CDR3 loop spans 13 amino acids. V lost 4 bases, J lost 0 bases, and 8 bases lay in between. The CDR3 nucleotides are TGTGCCAGCAGCCTAGACAACTCCTACGAGCAGTACTTC. Translation gives CASSLDNSYEQYF.